Presented here are 11 T cell receptor beta chains from one specimen sequenced in a study of blood T cell repertoires in COVID-19. TCRdb's copy holds only in-frame clones and misses some; the assay was immunoSEQ multiplex PCR. Among about 170,000 clones listed, roughly 80% were seen once. Specimen: peripheral blood. The receptors were gathered from a man between 65 and 80 years old with acute or convalescent COVID-19.

The genes are TRBV9 and TRBJ1-1; a possible D gene is TRBD1 (5 bases). The CDR3 is made up of 15 amino acids. V dropped 0 bases and J dropped 3 bases, with 12 bases sitting between them. Germline lookup yields CDR1 SGDLS and CDR2 YYNGEE. The CDR3: CASSVDPQGYTEAFF. DNA of the CDR3: TGTGCCAGCAGCGTAGATCCCCAGGGCTACACTGAAGCTTTCTTT.

The V call is TRBV5-1, the J call TRBJ2-1; D might be TRBD1 (6 bases). V gave up 0 bases and J gave up 5 bases, with 12 bases separating them. The CDR3 runs to 15 residues. Germline CDR1 SGHRS, CDR2 YFSETQ. The CDR3 loop is CASSLAGQSHNEQFF. CDR3 bases: TGCGCCAGCAGCTTGGCGGGACAATCCCACAATGAGCAGTTCTTC.

This clone was counted only a few times. The chain uses TRBV7-3 and TRBJ1-6; D may be TRBD1 (5 bases). Germline assignment: CDR1 SGHTA and CDR2 FQGTGA. Trimming took off 5 bases at V and 3 bases at J, with 11 bases between the two ends. The CDR3 is 15 residues long. The CDR3 region is CASSPQGDYNSPLHF. CDR3 DNA: TGTGCCAGCAGCCCCCAAGGGGACTATAATTCACCCCTCCACTTT.

The CDR3 sequence is CASSAVQYEQYF. CDR3 DNA: TGTGCCAGCAGTGCGGTCCAGTACGAGCAGTACTTC. The chain combines TRBV28 with TRBJ2-7; D remains ambiguous. The germline CDR1 and CDR2 sequences are MDHEN and SYDVKM. The length of the CDR3 is 12 residues. The V end was cut by 5 bases, the J end by 4 bases, with 9 bases between.

The V and J genes are TRBV5-3 and TRBJ1-2, with 7 positions matching TRBD1. TRBV5-3 is an open reading frame, and its role is uncertain. This CDR3 is built from 16 residues. J gave up 5 bases and V 5 bases, and 15 bases lay outside the gene matches. CDR3 sequence: CARSISKGTAEYGYTF. The CDR3 DNA reads TGTGCCAGAAGTATATCGAAGGGGACAGCGGAATATGGCTACACCTTC.

The chain links TRBV5-1 to TRBJ2-5, with TRBD1 identical over 7 bases. There are 16 residues in the CDR3. Germline CDR1 and CDR2: SGHRS and YFSETQ. V was pared by 5 bases and J by 1 base, with 11 bases of the junction left unmatched. The CDR3 here is CASSSRYRDSQETQYF. The DNA for the CDR3 is TGCGCCAGCAGTAGCAGATACCGGGACAGCCAAGAGACCCAGTACTTC.

The DNA for the CDR3 is TGCGCCAGCAGCTTGTCGGGGGGCAATCAGCCCCAGCATTTT. Encoded protein: CASSLSGGNQPQHF. This rearrangement joins TRBV5-1 to TRBJ1-5; D is perhaps TRBD1 (5 bases). Germline lookup yields CDR1 SGHRS and CDR2 YFSETQ. The CDR3 runs 14 residues. Deletions cut 1 base from V and 2 bases from J, with 7 bases between. The entire variable domain, with the rest obtained from reference TRBV5-1 and TRBJ1-5, is as follows: KAGVTQTPRYLIKTRGQQVTLSCSPISGHRSVSWYQQTPGQGLQFLFEYFSETQRNKGNFPGRFSGRQFSNSRSEMNVSTLELGDSALYLCASSLSGGNQPQHFGDGTRLSIL.

This clone was detected only a few times. V and J are TRBV28 and TRBJ2-5; D may be TRBD2 (7 bases). Germline values: CDR1 MDHEN, CDR2 SYDVKM. The CDR3 covers 14 residues. The V end lost 8 bases, the J end lost 4 bases, and 17 bases lay between the germline ends. In DNA, the CDR3 is TGTGCCAGCGAGCGCGGACTAGGGGGAGAGACCCAGTACTTC. This sequence encodes CASERGLGGETQYF.

This chain links TRBV5-8 with TRBJ2-3, with a tentative D call TRBD2 (5 bases). Germline V gene sequence: CDR1 SGHTS, CDR2 YDEGEE. The CDR3 loop spans 15 amino acids. V lost 0 bases and J lost 6, with 14 bases in between. CDR3 sequence reads: CASSLAHGVGDTQYF. CDR3 bases: TGTGCCAGCAGCTTGGCCCACGGGGTTGGCGATACGCAGTATTTT.

This chain joins TRBV18 and TRBJ1-2; 9 bases fit TRBD1. V was clipped by 6 bases and J by 6 bases; unmatched bases: 14. Per the germline V gene, CDR1 is KGHSH and CDR2 is LQKENI. The CDR3 spans 16 residues. The CDR3: CASSLIQGAQGNGYTF. Written as DNA, the CDR3 is TGTGCCAGCTCCTTAATACAGGGGGCGCAAGGGAATGGCTACACCTTC.

The chain couples TRBV11-2 to TRBJ2-5; possible D gene TRBD2, 6 bases. The CDR3 consists of 14 residues. Germline loops: CDR1 SGHAT, CDR2 FQNNGV. V lost 1 base to trimming and J lost 3 bases, with 9 bases between them. The CDR3 loop is CASSLGLAKETQYF. The CDR3 nucleotides read TGTGCCAGCAGCTTAGGGCTAGCGAAAGAGACCCAGTACTTC.